The TCR beta chain under discussion was sequenced for a study of T cells in Graves' hyperthyroidism and ophthalmopathy. This clonotype was counted many times. Germline CDR1 is SGHRS and CDR2 is YFSETQ. V dropped 3 bases and J dropped 5; count of bases not matched to a gene: 4. The CDR3 length is 14 residues. Template material for amplifying TCR beta CDR3 regions consisted of RNA transcripts. During a first-round RT-PCR of the TCR CDR3, the HTBI primer set was used. TCRdb re-called the multiplex PCR reads through MiXCR, storing one row per CDR3 protein. The sample holds about 59,000 distinct CDR3 sequences, roughly 50% seen once. PBMCs were collected from an approximately 9.3 ml volume of fresh peripheral blood.

The genes are TRBV5-1 and TRBJ2-5; 10 nucleotides align to TRBD2. The sequence was collected from a woman in her fifties or sixties with Graves' ophthalmopathy. What was sequenced was blood. In nucleotides, the CDR3 is TGCGCCAGCAGCTACGGGACTAGCGCGGAGACCCAGTACTTC. Translating gives CASSYGTSAETQYF.